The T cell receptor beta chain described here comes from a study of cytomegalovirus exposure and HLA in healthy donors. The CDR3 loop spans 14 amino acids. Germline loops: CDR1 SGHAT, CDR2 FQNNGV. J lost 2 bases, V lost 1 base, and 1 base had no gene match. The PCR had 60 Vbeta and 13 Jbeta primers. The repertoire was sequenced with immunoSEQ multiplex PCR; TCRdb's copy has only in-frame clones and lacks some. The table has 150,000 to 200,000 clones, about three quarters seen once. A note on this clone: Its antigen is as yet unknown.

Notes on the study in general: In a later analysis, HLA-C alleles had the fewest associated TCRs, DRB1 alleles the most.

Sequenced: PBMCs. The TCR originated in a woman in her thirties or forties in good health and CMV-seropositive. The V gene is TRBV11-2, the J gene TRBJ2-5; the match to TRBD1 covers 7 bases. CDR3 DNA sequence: TGTGCCAGCAGCTTAGCGGGACAGCAAGAGACCCAGTACTTC. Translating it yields CASSLAGQQETQYF. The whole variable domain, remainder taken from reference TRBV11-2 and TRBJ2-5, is EAGVAQSPRYKIIEKRQSVAFWCNPISGHATLYWYQQILGQGPKLLIQFQNNGVVDDSQLPKDRFSAERLKGVDSTLKIQPAKLEDSAVYLCASSLAGQQETQYFGPGTRLLVL.